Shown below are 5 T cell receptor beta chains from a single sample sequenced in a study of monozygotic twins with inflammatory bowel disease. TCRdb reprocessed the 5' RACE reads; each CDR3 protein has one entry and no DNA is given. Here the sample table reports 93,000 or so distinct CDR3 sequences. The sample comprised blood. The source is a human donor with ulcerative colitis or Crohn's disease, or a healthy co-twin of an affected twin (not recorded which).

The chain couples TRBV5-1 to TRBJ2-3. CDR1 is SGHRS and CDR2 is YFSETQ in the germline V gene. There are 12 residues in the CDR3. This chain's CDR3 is CASSELTDTQYF.

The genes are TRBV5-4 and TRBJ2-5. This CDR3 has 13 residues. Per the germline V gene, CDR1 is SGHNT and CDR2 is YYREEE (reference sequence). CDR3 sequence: CASSFVSEETQYF.

The CDR3 sequence is CASTSGGAFEQYF. The chain is built from TRBV5-6 and TRBJ2-7; as DNA is missing, the TRBD1 call by TCRdb cannot be tested. The germline gives CDR1 SGHDT, CDR2 YYEEEE. The CDR3 consists of 13 residues.

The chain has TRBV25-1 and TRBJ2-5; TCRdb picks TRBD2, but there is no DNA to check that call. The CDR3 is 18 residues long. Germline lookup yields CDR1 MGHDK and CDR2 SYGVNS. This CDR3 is CASSESCSGRAPIETQYF.

The CDR3 reads CASSLDRRLADTQYF. J is TRBJ2-3 and V is TRBV5-1. CDR3 length: 15 amino acids. CDR1 and CDR2 (germline): SGHRS, YFSETQ.